This note documents a single TCR beta chain sequence. This specimen belongs to a study of blood T cell repertoires in COVID-19. On the study more broadly: Acute-phase and convalescent COVID-19 samples originated in the United States, Italy and Spain. Nucleic acid was either cDNA or gDNA, and it came from T cells, B-cell-depleted T cells, or PBMCs.

The Seattle patients, enrolled during active infection, were followed longitudinally. J gave up 2 bases and V 6 bases, and 8 bases lay outside the gene matches. Germline V gene sequence: CDR1 SGHAT, CDR2 FQNNGV. CDR3 length: 15 residues. Assay used: immunoSEQ multiplex PCR; TCRdb lists only in-frame clones, some missing. The sample includes 50,000 to 60,000 clones, over 80% seen only once; the top ten take roughly 3.4%. The sequence was collected from a man in his forties with COVID-19, enrolled during active disease. Sequencing used peripheral blood. The chain uses TRBV11-2 and TRBJ1-2; 8 bases map to TRBD1. The CDR3 nucleotides read TGTGCCAGCAGATCCCCGGGACAGGCCAACTATGGCTACACCTTC. Translation gives CASRSPGQANYGYTF.